This TCR beta chain was sequenced in a study of CD8+CD57+ T cells in acquired aplastic anemia. Study at large: The mean DNA yield obtained from sorted CD4+ and CD8+ cells came to about 3 ug. The study, taken as a whole, reports: The CD8+ Simpson's diversity of patients and controls was not significantly different.

Germline V gene lookup returns CDR1 MNHNS and CDR2 SASEGT. V gave up 5 bases and J gave up 4 bases, with 8 bases separating them. The CDR3 is 12 residues long. At least ten counts were recorded for this clonotype. The antigen is unknown. In patients chosen for sequencing, flow cytometry had shown CD8+CD57+ cell expansion. Every patient had severe acquired aplastic anemia. Each patient gave a blood sample that was collected before any therapy had been received. Researchers used genomic DNA as the template to profile TCR beta VDJ and CDR3. Via MiXCR, TCRdb re-called the reads, giving one row per CDR3 protein. The sample comprises 150,000 to 160,000 distinct CDR3 sequences, about 48% of which are singletons, and roughly 12% rests with the top ten.

The origin of this receptor is a human donor with aplastic anemia. The sample consisted of sorted CD4+, CD8+, or CD8+CD57+ T cells (not recorded which) from PBMCs. The gene calls are TRBV6-1 and TRBJ1-1; D possibly corresponds to TRBD1 (5 bases). Here the CDR3 DNA reads TGTGCCAGCAGTCCAGACAGCACTGAAGCTTTCTTT. This encodes CASSPDSTEAFF.